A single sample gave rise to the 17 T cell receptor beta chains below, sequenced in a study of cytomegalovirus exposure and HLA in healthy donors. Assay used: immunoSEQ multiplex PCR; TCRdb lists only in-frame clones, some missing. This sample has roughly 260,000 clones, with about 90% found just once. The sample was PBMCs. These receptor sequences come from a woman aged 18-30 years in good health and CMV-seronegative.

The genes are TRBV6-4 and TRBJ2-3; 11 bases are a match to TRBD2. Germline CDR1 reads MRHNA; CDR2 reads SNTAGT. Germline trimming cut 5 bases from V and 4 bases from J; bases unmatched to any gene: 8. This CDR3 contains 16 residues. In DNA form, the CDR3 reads TGTGCCAGCAGTCCTACTAGCGGGGGAGGAGCAGATACGCAGTATTTT. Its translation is CASSPTSGGGADTQYF.

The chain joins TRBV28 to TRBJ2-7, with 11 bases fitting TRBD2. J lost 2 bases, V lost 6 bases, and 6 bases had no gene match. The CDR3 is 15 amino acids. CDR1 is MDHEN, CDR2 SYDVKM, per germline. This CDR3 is CASSTSGGLPYEQYF. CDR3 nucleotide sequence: TGTGCCAGCAGCACTAGCGGGGGTCTACCCTACGAGCAGTACTTC.

CDR3 coding DNA: TGCGCCAGCAGCCAAGAAACATCTAACTATGGCTACACCTTC. This gives the protein CASSQETSNYGYTF. The chain couples TRBV4-3 to TRBJ1-2; D uncertain. The V and J ends lost 0 bases and 0 bases respectively, with 5 bases between them. CDR3 length equals 14 residues. The V gene's germline CDR1 is LGHNA and CDR2 YSLEER.

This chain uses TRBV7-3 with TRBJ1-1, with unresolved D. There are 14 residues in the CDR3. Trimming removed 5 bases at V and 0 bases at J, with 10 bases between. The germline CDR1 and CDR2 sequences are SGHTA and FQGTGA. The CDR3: CASSPGLLNTEAFF. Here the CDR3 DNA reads TGTGCCAGCAGCCCCGGACTGTTGAACACTGAAGCTTTCTTT.

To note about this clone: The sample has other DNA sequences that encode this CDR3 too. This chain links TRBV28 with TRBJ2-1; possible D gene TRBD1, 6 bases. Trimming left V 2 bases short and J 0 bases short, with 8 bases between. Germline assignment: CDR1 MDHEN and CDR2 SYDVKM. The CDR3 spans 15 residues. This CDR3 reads CASSLTGSSYNEQFF. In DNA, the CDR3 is TGTGCCAGCAGTTTAACAGGGAGCTCCTACAATGAGCAGTTCTTC. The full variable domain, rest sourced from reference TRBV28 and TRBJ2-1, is DVKVTQSSRYLVKRTGEKVFLECVQDMDHENMFWYRQDPGLGLRLIYFSYDVKMKEKGDIPEGYSVSREKKERFSLILESASTNQTSMYLCASSLTGSSYNEQFFGPGTRLTVL.

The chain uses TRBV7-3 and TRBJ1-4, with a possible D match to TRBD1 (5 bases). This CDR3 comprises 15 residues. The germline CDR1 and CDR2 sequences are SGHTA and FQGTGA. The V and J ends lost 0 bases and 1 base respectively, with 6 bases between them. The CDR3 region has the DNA TGTGCCAGCAGCTTAACGGGGGGAACTAATGAAAAACTGTTTTTT. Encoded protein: CASSLTGGTNEKLFF.

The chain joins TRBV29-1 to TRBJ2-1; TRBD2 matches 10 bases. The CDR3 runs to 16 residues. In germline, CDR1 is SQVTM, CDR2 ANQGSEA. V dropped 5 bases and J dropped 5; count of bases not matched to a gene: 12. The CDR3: CSVIPPGLATDNEQFF. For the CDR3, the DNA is TGCAGCGTTATACCGCCGGGACTAGCGACCGACAATGAGCAGTTCTTC.

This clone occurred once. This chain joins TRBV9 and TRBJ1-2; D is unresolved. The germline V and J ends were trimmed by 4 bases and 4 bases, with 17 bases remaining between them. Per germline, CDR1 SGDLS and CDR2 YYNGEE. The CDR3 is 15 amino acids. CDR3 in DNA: TGTGCCAGCAGCAAGCGAGAGCCACATTCCTATGGCTACACCTTC. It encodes CASSKREPHSYGYTF.

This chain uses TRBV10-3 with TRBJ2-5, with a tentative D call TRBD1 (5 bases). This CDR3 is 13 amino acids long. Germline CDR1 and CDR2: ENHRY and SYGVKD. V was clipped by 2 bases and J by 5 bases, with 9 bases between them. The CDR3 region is CAISEGQGETQYF. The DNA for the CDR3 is TGTGCCATCAGTGAGGGGCAGGGTGAGACCCAGTACTTC.

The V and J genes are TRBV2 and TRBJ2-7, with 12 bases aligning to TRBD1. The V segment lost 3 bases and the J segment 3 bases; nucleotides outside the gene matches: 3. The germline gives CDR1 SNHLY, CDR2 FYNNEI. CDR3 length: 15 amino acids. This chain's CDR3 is CASSDGTGGFYEQYF. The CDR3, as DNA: TGTGCCAGCAGTGACGGGACAGGGGGCTTCTACGAGCAGTACTTC. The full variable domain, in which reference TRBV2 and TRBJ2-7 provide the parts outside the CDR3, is EPEVTQTPSHQVTQMGQEVILRCVPISNHLYFYWYRQILGQKVEFLVSFYNNEISEKSEIFDDQFSVERPDGSNFTLKIRSTKLEDSAMYFCASSDGTGGFYEQYFGPGTRLTVT.

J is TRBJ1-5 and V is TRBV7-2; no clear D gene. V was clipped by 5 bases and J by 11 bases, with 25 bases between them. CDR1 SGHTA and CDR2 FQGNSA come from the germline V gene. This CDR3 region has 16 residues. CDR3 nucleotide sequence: TGTGCCAGCAGCAGGAACACAAACGTTCGAGCCCAGGCCCAGCATTTT. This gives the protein CASSRNTNVRAQAQHF.

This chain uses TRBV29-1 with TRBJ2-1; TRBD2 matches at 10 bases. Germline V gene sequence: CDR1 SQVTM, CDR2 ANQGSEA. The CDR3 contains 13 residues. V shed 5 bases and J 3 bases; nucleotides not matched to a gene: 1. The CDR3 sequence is CSVSGGDYNEQFF. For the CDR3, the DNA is TGCAGCGTTAGCGGGGGGGACTACAATGAGCAGTTCTTC.

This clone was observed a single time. CDR3 loop: CASSSTASGGYGYTF. The DNA of the CDR3 is TGTGCCAGCAGTTCCACAGCGAGCGGGGGCTATGGCTACACCTTC. The V gene is TRBV28, the J gene TRBJ1-2; perhaps TRBD1 as D (5 bases). Per the germline V gene, CDR1 is MDHEN and CDR2 is SYDVKM. The ends were cut back, 4 bases at V and 4 bases at J, with 16 bases in the middle. The length of the CDR3 is 15 residues.

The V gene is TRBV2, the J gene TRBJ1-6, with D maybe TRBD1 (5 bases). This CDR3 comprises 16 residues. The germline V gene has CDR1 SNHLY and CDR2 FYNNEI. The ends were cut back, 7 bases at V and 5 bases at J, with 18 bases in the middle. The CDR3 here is CASILMAGRHNSPLHF. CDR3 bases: TGTGCCAGCATCCTAATGGCAGGGCGTCATAATTCACCCCTCCACTTT.

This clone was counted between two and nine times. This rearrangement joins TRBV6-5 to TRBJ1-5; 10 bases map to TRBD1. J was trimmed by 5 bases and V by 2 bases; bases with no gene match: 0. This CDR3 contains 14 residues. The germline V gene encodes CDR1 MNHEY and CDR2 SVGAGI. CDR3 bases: TGTGCCAGCAGTTACGGGACAGGGGATCAGCCCCAGCATTTT. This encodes CASSYGTGDQPQHF.

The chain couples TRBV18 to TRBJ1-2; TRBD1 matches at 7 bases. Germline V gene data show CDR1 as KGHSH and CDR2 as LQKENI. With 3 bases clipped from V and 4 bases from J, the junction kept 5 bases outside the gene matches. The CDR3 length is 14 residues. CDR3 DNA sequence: TGTGCCAGCTCACCCCAAGGACAGGTCTATGGCTACACCTTC. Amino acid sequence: CASSPQGQVYGYTF. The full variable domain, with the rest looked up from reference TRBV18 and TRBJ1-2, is NAGVMQNPRHLVRRRGQEARLRCSPMKGHSHVYWYRQLPEEGLKFMVYLQKENIIDESGMPKERFSAEFPKEGPSILRIQQVVRGDSAAYFCASSPQGQVYGYTFGSGTRLTVV.

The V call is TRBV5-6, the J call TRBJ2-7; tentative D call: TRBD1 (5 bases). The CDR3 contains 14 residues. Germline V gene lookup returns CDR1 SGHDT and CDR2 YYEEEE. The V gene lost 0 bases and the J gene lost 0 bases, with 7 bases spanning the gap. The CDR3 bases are TGTGCCAGCAGCTTGGTGGGGCCCTCCTACGAGCAGTACTTC. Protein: CASSLVGPSYEQYF.